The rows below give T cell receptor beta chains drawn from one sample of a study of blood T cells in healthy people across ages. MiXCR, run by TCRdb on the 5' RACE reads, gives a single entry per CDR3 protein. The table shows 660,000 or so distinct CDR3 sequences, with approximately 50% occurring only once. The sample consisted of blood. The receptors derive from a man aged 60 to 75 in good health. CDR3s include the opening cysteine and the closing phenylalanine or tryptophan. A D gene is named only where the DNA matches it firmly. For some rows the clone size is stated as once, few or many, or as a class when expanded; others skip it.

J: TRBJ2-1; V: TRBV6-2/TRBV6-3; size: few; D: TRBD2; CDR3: CASNTPGTSRRNEQFF; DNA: TGTGCCAGCAATACACCCGGGACTAGTAGACGTAATGAGCAGTTCTTC
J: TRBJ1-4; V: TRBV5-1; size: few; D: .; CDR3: CASSSQGVANEKLFF; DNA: TGCGCCAGCAGCTCGCAGGGAGTCGCTAATGAAAAACTGTTTTTT
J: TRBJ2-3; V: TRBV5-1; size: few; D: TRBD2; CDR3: CASSLGTSGDTQYF; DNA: TGTGCCAGCAGCTTGGGGACTAGCGGGGATACGCAGTATTTT
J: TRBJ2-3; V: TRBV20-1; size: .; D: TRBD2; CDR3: CSARDPTRGGTDTQYF; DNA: TGCAGTGCTAGAGATCCGACGCGGGGGGGAACAGATACGCAGTATTTT
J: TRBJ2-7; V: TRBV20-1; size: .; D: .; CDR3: CSALGYEQYF; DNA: TGCAGTGCCCTGGGTTACGAGCAGTACTTC
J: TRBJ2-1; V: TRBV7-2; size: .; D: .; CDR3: CASSVGGTVNEQLF; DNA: TGTGCCAGCAGCGTAGGGGGAACAGTCAATGAGCAGTTGTTC
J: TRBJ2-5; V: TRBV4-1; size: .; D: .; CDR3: CASSQDWQTKTQYF; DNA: TGCGCCAGCAGCCAAGATTGGCAGACGAAGACCCAGTACTTC
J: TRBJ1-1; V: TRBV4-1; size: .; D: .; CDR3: CASSQDERLNTEAFF; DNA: TGCGCCAGCAGCCAAGACGAGCGATTGAACACTGAAGCTTTCTTT
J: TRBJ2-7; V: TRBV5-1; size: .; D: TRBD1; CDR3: CASSSGTGNSYEQYF; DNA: TGCGCCAGCAGCTCCGGGACAGGGAACTCCTACGAGCAGTACTTC
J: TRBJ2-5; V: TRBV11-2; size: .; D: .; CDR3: CASSSEQETQYF; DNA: TGTGCCAGCAGCTCGGAGCAAGAGACCCAGTACTTC
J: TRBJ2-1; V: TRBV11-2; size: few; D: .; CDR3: CASSPIQGRSSYNEQFF; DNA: TGTGCCAGCAGCCCGATACAGGGGAGGAGCTCCTACAATGAGCAGTTCTTC
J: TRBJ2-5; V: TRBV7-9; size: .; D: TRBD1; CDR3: CASSLGATGGETQYF; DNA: TGTGCCAGCAGCTTAGGAGCTACAGGGGGAGAGACCCAGTACTTC
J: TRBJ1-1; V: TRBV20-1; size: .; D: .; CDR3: CSAPKDTVMAFF; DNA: TGCAGTGCTCCGAAGGATACGGTTATGGCTTTCTTT
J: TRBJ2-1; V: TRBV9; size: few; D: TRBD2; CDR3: CASSLRGAGGSYNEQFF; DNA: TGTGCCAGCAGCCTCCGGGGAGCGGGGGGTTCCTACAATGAGCAGTTCTTC
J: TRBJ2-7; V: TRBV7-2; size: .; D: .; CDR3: CASSFSTASYEQYF; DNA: TGTGCCAGCAGCTTTTCGACAGCCTCCTACGAGCAGTACTTC
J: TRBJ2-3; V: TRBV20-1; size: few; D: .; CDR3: CSARGGRDTQYF; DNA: TGCAGTGCTAGAGGGGGGCGAGATACGCAGTATTTT
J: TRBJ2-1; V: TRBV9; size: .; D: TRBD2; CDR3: CASSDLAGFDNEQFF; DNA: TGTGCCAGCAGCGACCTAGCGGGCTTCGACAATGAGCAGTTCTTC
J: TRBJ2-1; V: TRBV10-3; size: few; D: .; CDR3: CAISDGYNEQFF; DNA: TGTGCCATCAGTGACGGGTACAATGAGCAGTTCTTC
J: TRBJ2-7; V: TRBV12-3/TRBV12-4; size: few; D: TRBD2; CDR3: CASSLGFAGGPYEQYF; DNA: TGTGCCAGCAGTTTAGGTTTCGCGGGGGGACCCTACGAGCAGTACTTC
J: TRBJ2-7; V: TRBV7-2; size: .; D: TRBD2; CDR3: CASSTGTSGDEQYF; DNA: TGTGCCAGCAGCACCGGGACTAGCGGCGACGAGCAGTACTTC
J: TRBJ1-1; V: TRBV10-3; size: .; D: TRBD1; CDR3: CAISESPGQGITEAFF; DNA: TGTGCCATCAGTGAGTCCCCGGGACAGGGGATAACGGAAGCTTTCTTT
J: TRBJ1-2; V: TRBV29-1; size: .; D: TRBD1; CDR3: CSASGTGGDYGYTF; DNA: TGCAGCGCCTCGGGGACAGGGGGAGACTATGGCTACACCTTC
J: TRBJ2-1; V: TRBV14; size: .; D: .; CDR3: CASSYNREQFF; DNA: TGTGCCAGCAGCTACAACAGGGAGCAGTTCTTC
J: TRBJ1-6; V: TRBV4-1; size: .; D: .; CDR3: CASSQVDKDQPLHF; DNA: TGCGCCAGCAGCCAAGTAGACAAAGATCAACCCCTCCACTTT
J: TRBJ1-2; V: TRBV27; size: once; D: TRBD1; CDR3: CASKQGAHYGYTF; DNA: TGTGCCAGCAAGCAGGGGGCCCACTATGGCTACACCTTC
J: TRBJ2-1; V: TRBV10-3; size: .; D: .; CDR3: CAISVGTSSYNEQFF; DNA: TGTGCCATCAGTGTAGGAACTAGCTCCTACAATGAGCAGTTCTTC
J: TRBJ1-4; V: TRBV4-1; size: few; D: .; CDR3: CASSQAVGSTNEKLFF; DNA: TGCGCCAGCAGCCAAGCAGTTGGATCAACTAATGAAAAACTGTTTTTT
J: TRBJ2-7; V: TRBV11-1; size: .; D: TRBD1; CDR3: CASSPGEGQGQYEQYF; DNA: TGTGCCAGCAGCCCTGGGGAGGGACAGGGACAATACGAGCAGTACTTC
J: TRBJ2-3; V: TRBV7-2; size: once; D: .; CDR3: CASSLAGPRGDTQYF; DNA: TGTGCCAGCAGCTTAGCGGGGCCAAGAGGAGATACGCAGTATTTT
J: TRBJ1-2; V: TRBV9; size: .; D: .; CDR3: CASSPFEQEGSGYTF; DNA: TGTGCCAGCAGCCCCTTTGAGCAGGAGGGAAGCGGCTACACCTTC
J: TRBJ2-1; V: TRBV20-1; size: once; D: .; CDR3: CSAAGALTVSYNEQFF; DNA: TGCAGTGCTGCCGGAGCCCTGACAGTATCCTACAATGAGCAGTTCTTC
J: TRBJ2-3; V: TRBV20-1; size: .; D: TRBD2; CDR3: CSAMSSSGGSTDTQYF; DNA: TGCAGTGCTATGTCGTCGAGCGGGGGTAGCACAGATACGCAGTATTTT
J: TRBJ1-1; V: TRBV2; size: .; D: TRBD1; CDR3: CASSEGTANTEAFF; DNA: TGTGCCAGCAGTGAGGGGACAGCGAACACTGAAGCTTTCTTT
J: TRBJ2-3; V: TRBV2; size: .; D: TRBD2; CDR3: CASRSTGTSGDTQYF; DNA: TGTGCCAGCAGAAGCACCGGGACTAGCGGGGATACGCAGTATTTT
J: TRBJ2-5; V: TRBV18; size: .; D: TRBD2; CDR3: CASSPLRGADIIQETQYF; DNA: TGTGCCAGCTCACCATTGCGGGGGGCCGACATAATCCAAGAGACCCAGTACTTC
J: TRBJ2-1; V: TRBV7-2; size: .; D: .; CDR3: CASSLEPDYNEQFF; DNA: TGTGCCAGCAGCTTAGAGCCGGATTACAATGAGCAGTTCTTC
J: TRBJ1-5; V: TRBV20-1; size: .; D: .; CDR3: CSARRQSDQPQHF; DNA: TGCAGTGCTAGAAGGCAGTCGGATCAGCCCCAGCATTTT
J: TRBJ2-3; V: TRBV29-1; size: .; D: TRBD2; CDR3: CSVETSGSSTQYF; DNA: TGCAGCGTTGAAACTAGCGGGAGTAGTACGCAGTATTTT
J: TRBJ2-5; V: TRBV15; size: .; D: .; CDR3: CATSRQVYQETQYF; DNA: TGTGCCACCAGCAGACAGGTGTACCAAGAGACCCAGTACTTC
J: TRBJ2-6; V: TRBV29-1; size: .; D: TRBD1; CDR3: CSILGQGAPGANVLTF; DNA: TGCAGCATCTTAGGACAGGGGGCGCCTGGGGCCAACGTCCTGACTTTC
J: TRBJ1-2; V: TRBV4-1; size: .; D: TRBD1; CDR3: CASSQVGQGAGGSYGYTF; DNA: TGCGCCAGCAGCCAAGTCGGACAGGGGGCTGGAGGGAGCTATGGCTACACCTTC
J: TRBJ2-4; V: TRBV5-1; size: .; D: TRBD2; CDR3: CASSLRVGGGAGTKNIQYF; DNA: TGCGCCAGCAGCTTGCGGGTCGGCGGGGGGGCTGGGACCAAAAACATTCAGTACTTC
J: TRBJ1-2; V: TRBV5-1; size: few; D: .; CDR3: CASSLGLQVTTNYGYTF; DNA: TGCGCCAGCAGCTTGGGGCTTCAAGTCACCACTAACTATGGCTACACCTTC
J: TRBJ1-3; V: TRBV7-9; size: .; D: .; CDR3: CASSLPTGDYTIYF; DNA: TGTGCCAGCAGCCTACCGACGGGTGACTACACCATATATTTT
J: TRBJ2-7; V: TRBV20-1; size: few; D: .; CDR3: CSVPRTVGSYEQYF; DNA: TGCAGTGTCCCCCGGACAGTTGGCTCCTACGAGCAGTACTTC
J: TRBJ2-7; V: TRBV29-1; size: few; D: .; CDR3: CSVAQGQSYEQYF; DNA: TGCAGCGTGGCCCAGGGTCAGTCCTACGAGCAGTACTTC
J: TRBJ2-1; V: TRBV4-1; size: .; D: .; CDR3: CASSHPEGRGARNEQFF; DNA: TGCGCCAGCAGCCATCCCGAGGGGAGGGGGGCTAGGAATGAGCAGTTCTTC
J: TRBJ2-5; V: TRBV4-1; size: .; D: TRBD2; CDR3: CASSQGGLAGGHKQETQYF; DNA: TGCGCCAGCAGCCAGGGGGGACTAGCGGGGGGTCATAAGCAAGAGACCCAGTACTTC
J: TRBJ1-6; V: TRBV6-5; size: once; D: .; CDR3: CASSYNRDSYNSPLHF; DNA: TGTGCCAGCAGTTACAACCGGGACTCCTATAATTCACCCCTCCACTTT
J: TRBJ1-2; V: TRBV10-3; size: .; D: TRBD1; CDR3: CAISVDRGYGYTF; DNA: TGTGCCATCAGTGTGGACAGGGGCTATGGCTACACCTTC
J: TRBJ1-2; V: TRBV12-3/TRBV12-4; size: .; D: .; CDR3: CASSFRTAGYGYTF; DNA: TGTGCCAGCAGTTTTAGGACAGCGGGATATGGCTACACCTTC
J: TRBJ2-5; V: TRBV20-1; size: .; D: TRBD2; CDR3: CSAPPGGGAETQYF; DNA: TGCAGTGCTCCCCCCGGGGGGGGCGCTGAGACCCAGTACTTC
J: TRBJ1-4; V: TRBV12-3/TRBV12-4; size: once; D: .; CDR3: CASSDQGRATNEKLFF; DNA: TGTGCCAGCAGTGACCAGGGACGCGCAACTAATGAAAAACTGTTTTTT
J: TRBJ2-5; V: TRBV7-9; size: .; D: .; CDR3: CASSLGSGSQETQYF; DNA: TGTGCCAGCAGCTTAGGGTCAGGGAGCCAAGAGACCCAGTACTTC
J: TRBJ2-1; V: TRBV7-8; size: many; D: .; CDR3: CASSPRQKSYNEQFF; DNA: TGTGCCAGCAGCCCCCGACAGAAAAGCTACAATGAGCAGTTCTTC
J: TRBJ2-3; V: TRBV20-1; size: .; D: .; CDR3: CSALMRDTQYF; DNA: TGCAGTGCGTTAATGCGAGATACGCAGTATTTT